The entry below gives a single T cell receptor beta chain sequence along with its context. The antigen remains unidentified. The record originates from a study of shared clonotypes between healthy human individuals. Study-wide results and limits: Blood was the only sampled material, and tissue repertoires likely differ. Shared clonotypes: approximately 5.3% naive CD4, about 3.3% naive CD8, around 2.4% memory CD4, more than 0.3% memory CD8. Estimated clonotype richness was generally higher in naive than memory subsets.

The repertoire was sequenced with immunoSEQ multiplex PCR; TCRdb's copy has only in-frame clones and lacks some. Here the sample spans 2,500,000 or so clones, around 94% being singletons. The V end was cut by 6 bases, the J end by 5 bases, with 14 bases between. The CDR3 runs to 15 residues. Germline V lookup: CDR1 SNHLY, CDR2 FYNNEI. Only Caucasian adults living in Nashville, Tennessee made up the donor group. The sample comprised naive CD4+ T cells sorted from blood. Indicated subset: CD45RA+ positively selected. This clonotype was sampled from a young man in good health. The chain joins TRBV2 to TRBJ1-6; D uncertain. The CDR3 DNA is TGTGCCAGCAGGCCCCCACTAGTCGATAATTCACCCCTCCACTTT. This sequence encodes CASRPPLVDNSPLHF.